Shown below are 12 T cell receptor beta chains from a single sample sequenced in a study of Ad26.COV2.S vaccination and SARS-CoV-2 variants. TCRdb's table, derived via immunoSEQ multiplex PCR, lists solely in-frame clones and lacks some. The sample holds more than 350,000 clones, 80% to 95% seen once. The treatment: roughly 20 received Ad26.COV2.S at low or high dose, single or two shots; about 5 received placebo; per-sample allocation not given. Day 63 after the first vaccine or placebo injection was the time point for sampling. The material sequenced was peripheral blood, taken in a trial of Ad26.COV2.S vaccine versus placebo. Receptors originate from a person aged 18 to 59 who received the Ad26.COV2.S COVID-19 vaccine or a placebo.

The chain uses TRBV7-2 and TRBJ2-1; D call uncertain. V was pared by 1 base and J by 3 bases, with 4 bases between. Germline loops: CDR1 SGHTA, CDR2 FQGNSA. The CDR3 has 13 residues. CDR3 DNA sequence: TGTGCCAGCAGCTTAGAATACTACAATGAGCAGTTCTTC. The encoded protein is CASSLEYYNEQFF.

V and J are TRBV19 and TRBJ2-1; 9 bases align to TRBD1. CDR3 length: 16 amino acids. Germline values: CDR1 LNHDA, CDR2 SQIVND (reference sequence). The V and J ends lost 3 bases and 8 bases, in that order; junction bases with no gene match: 11. The CDR3 DNA reads as TGTGCCAGTAGTATCCAAACCGCCGGGACAGGGTATGAGCAGTTCTTC. Encoded protein: CASSIQTAGTGYEQFF. Using reference TRBV19 and TRBJ2-1 for the parts outside the CDR3, the full variable domain is DGGITQSPKYLFRKEGQNVTLSCEQNLNHDAMYWYRQDPGQGLRLIYYSQIVNDFQKGDIAEGYSVSREKKESFPLTVTSAQKNPTAFYLCASSIQTAGTGYEQFFGPGTRLTVL.

This chain links TRBV6-2 or TRBV6-3 with TRBJ2-3; 14 nucleotides agree with TRBD2. This CDR3 region has 18 residues. Germline loops: CDR1 MNHEY, CDR2 SVGEGT. V trimming: 5 bases; J trimming: 4 bases; junction bases outside the gene matches: 11. The CDR3 nucleotides are TGTGCCAGCAGTCAGACTAGCGGGAGGGCCGGGGGGCCAGATACGCAGTATTTT. The encoded protein is CASSQTSGRAGGPDTQYF.

This clone has just one count. The V gene is TRBV19, the J gene TRBJ2-3; unclear D gene. CDR1 and CDR2 (germline): LNHDA, SQIVND (reference sequence). With 0 bases removed from V and 4 bases from J, the gap between germline ends came to 8 bases. This CDR3 spans 14 amino acids. As DNA, the CDR3 is TGTGCCAGTAGTATAGAACCCTCACCAGATACGCAGTATTTT. It yields the protein CASSIEPSPDTQYF.

CDR3 bases: TGCGCCAGCAGCCAAGATGCGTCAGTTAACACCGGGGAGCTGTTTTTT. As protein: CASSQDASVNTGELFF. This chain uses TRBV4-3 with TRBJ2-2; D unclear. The CDR3 runs to 16 residues. Germline V lookup: CDR1 LGHNA, CDR2 YSLEER. V dropped 0 bases and J dropped 2 bases, with 10 bases sitting between them.

The chain links TRBV6-5 to TRBJ2-7; the match to TRBD1 covers 8 bases. CDR1 MNHEY and CDR2 SVGAGI come from the germline V gene. Losses at the gene ends were 0 bases for V and 2 bases for J; bases not matched to a gene: 6. The CDR3 spans 16 residues. CDR3 coding DNA: TGTGCCAGCAGTTACTCGGGAGCAGGGGGCGCCTACGAGCAGTACTTC. Its protein is CASSYSGAGGAYEQYF.

The rearrangement uses TRBV6-2 or TRBV6-3 and TRBJ2-2; no clear D gene. CDR1 is MNHEY and CDR2 is SVGEGT in the germline V gene. V lost 7 bases to trimming and J lost 6 bases, with 12 bases between them. This CDR3 is 13 amino acids long. The CDR3 sequence is CASTPGHAGELFF. In nucleotides, the CDR3 is TGTGCCAGCACCCCCGGGCACGCCGGGGAGCTGTTTTTT.

The chain carries TRBV5-1 and TRBJ2-7; 8 bases agree with TRBD2. After removal of 4 bases from V and 2 bases from J, the junction contained 5 bases not matched to a gene. The CDR3 runs to 14 residues. CDR1 is SGHRS and CDR2 is YFSETQ in the germline V gene. As DNA, the CDR3 is TGCGCCAGCAGCGTCACTAGCGGAGCCTACGAGCAGTACTTC. Amino acids: CASSVTSGAYEQYF.

The rearrangement links TRBV21-1 to TRBJ2-2; the DNA was not used to check the table's D call, TRBD2. TRBV21-1 is listed as a pseudogene. This CDR3 has 15 amino acids. The CDR3 is CAPPPGGANTGELFF. The DNA of the CDR3 is TGTGCCCCCCCACCGGGGGGAGCCAACACCGGGGAGCTGTTTTTT.

V and J are TRBV4-1 and TRBJ1-2; possible D gene TRBD1, 5 bases. The CDR3 length is 13 residues. The V end was cut by 4 bases, the J end by 4 bases, with 10 bases between. Germline CDR1 and CDR2: MGHRA and YSYEKL. CDR3 sequence reads: CASSPQGSYGYTF. Written as DNA, the CDR3 is TGCGCCAGCAGCCCCCAGGGAAGCTATGGCTACACCTTC.

V gene TRBV5-4 combines with J gene TRBJ2-1, with D perhaps TRBD2 (6 bases). Germline V gene data show CDR1 as SGHNT and CDR2 as YYREEE (reference sequence). V shed 9 bases and J shed 5 bases, with 18 bases lying between them. The CDR3 loop spans 14 amino acids. The CDR3 region is CATNPGGNHNEQFF. The CDR3 DNA follows: TGTGCCACCAACCCGGGCGGGAACCACAATGAGCAGTTCTTC.

The chain carries TRBV15 and TRBJ2-3; D unresolved. Germline lookup yields CDR1 LNHNV and CDR2 YYDKDF (reference sequence). CDR3 length equals 17 residues. Trimming removed 0 bases from V and 6 bases from J, with 19 bases in between. The CDR3 DNA follows: TGTGCCACCAGCAGAGATCGGGTCAGCCCGTCGTCCGATACGCAGTATTTT. Translation: CATSRDRVSPSSDTQYF.